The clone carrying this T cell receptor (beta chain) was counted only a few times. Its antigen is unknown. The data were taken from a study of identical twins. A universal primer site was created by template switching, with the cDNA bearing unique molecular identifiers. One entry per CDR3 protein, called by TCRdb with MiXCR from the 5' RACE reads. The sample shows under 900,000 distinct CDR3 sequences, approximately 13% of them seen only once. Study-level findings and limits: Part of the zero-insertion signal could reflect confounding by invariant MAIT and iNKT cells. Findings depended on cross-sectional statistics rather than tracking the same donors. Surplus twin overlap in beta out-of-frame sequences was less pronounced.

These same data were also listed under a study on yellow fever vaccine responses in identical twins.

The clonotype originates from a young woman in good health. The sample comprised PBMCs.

The CDR3: CASSPSGVTYNEQFF. The CDR3 bases are TGCGCCAGCAGCCCCAGCGGGGTAACCTACAATGAGCAGTTCTTC. The chain couples TRBV5-1 to TRBJ2-1; 7 nucleotides match TRBD2. With 4 bases clipped from V and 2 bases from J, the junction kept 6 bases outside the gene matches. CDR1 SGHRS and CDR2 YFSETQ come from the germline V gene. The CDR3 covers 15 residues.